This T cell receptor (beta chain) derives from a study of T cell repertoires in cytomegalovirus infection. This clonotype was detected many times. Its specificity is not known. MiXCR, applied by TCRdb to the reads, yields one record per CDR3 protein. The sample includes approximately 990,000 distinct CDR3 sequences, approximately 32% seen only once; the top ten take 10% to 15%. CDR1 SEHNR and CDR2 FQNEAQ come from the germline V gene (reference sequence). Unmatched junction bases numbered 7, after V lost 6 bases and J lost 3 bases. This CDR3 region has 16 residues. The source of this sequence is a human donor in good health (CMV status not recorded). Some clones in this sample may be carry-over from other donors' samples. The source was cultured CD8+ T cells from PBMCs, collected from culture after CMV antigen stimulation. The rearrangement links TRBV7-9 to TRBJ2-1; 11 nucleotides align to TRBD2. Here the CDR3 DNA reads TGTGCCAGCAGTAGCCGACTAGCGGGGATCTACAATGAGCAGTTCTTC. Protein product: CASSSRLAGIYNEQFF. Looking up the rest from reference TRBV7-9 and TRBJ2-1 gives the full variable domain: DTGVSQNPRHKITKRGQNVTFRCDPISEHNRLYWYRQTLGQGPEFLTYFQNEAQLEKSRLLSDRFSAERPKGSFSTLEIQRTEQGDSAMYLCASSSRLAGIYNEQFFGPGTRLTVL.